These 11 T cell receptor beta chains share one sample of origin, sequenced in a study of control samples from healthy donors and cancer patients. Profiling relied on immunoSEQ multiplex PCR, and the TCRdb table lists in-frame clones only, not all of them. The data show approximately 230,000 clones, roughly 87% seen once. Specimen: PBMCs. The receptors were gathered from a woman aged 60-75 years with lung cancer.

The V call is TRBV6-5, the J call TRBJ2-1, with TRBD1 matching 8 bases. V gave up 6 bases and J gave up 9 bases; unmatched junction bases: 7. CDR3 length equals 13 residues. CDR1 and CDR2 (germline): MNHEY, SVGAGI. The CDR3 loop reads CASRVGTGGEQFF. The CDR3 DNA follows: TGTGCCAGCAGAGTCGGGACAGGCGGTGAGCAGTTCTTC.

The chain carries TRBV7-3 and TRBJ1-5; no clear D. Germline CDR1 SGHTA, CDR2 FQGTGA. The CDR3 has 13 residues. Trimming took off 5 bases at V and 7 bases at J, with 12 bases between the two ends. The CDR3, as DNA: TGTGCCAGCAGCCTGGCAGGTGGGCAGCCCCAGCATTTT. Translated: CASSLAGGQPQHF.

The chain has TRBV28 and TRBJ2-3; D is perhaps TRBD2 (5 bases). Trimming took 6 bases from V and 2 from J, leaving 12 bases between them. Germline V gene sequence: CDR1 MDHEN, CDR2 SYDVKM. This CDR3 contains 14 residues. This chain's CDR3 is CASRDWGSTDTQYF. CDR3 coding DNA: TGTGCCAGCAGGGACTGGGGATCCACAGATACGCAGTATTTT. Using reference TRBV28 and TRBJ2-3 for the parts outside the CDR3, the full variable domain is DVKVTQSSRYLVKRTGEKVFLECVQDMDHENMFWYRQDPGLGLRLIYFSYDVKMKEKGDIPEGYSVSREKKERFSLILESASTNQTSMYLCASRDWGSTDTQYFGPGTRLTVL.

The chain has TRBV19 and TRBJ2-3; D is unclear. In germline, CDR1 is LNHDA, CDR2 SQIVND (reference sequence). V lost 1 base and J lost 0, with 8 bases in between. This CDR3 has 15 amino acids. The CDR3 protein is CASSIGVSSTDTQYF. CDR3 DNA sequence: TGTGCCAGTAGTATAGGAGTGTCTAGCACAGATACGCAGTATTTT.

The gene calls are TRBV5-1 and TRBJ1-3; D remains unclear. V was trimmed by 4 bases and J by 3 bases, leaving 20 bases between them. This CDR3 is built from 17 residues. The germline V gene encodes CDR1 SGHRS and CDR2 YFSETQ. The CDR3 protein is CASSLDSLGPFGNTIYF. CDR3 in DNA: TGCGCCAGCAGCCTGGACTCTTTAGGGCCTTTTGGAAACACCATATATTTT.

The chain is built from TRBV10-3 and TRBJ2-5; 7 bases are a match to TRBD2. The junction had 8 bases not matched to a gene; V was cut back by 8 bases and J by 2 bases. Germline V lookup: CDR1 ENHRY, CDR2 SYGVKD. The CDR3 covers 14 residues. CDR3 protein: CAIGTGGSQETQYF. The CDR3 region has the DNA TGTGCCATCGGGACGGGAGGCAGTCAAGAGACCCAGTACTTC.

J is TRBJ1-5 and V is TRBV3-1 (or the pseudogene TRBV3-2); D ambiguous. Germline CDR1 and CDR2: LGHDT and YNNKEL (reference sequence). Trimming stripped 1 base from V and 1 base from J, with 11 bases between. The CDR3 runs to 16 residues. CDR3 sequence (DNA): TGTGCCAGCAGCCAAGGGTGGGGTATAAGCAATCAGCCCCAGCATTTT. As protein: CASSQGWGISNQPQHF.

The chain is built from TRBV2 and TRBJ2-2; D is unclear. Germline lookup yields CDR1 SNHLY and CDR2 FYNNEI. This CDR3 contains 15 residues. V lost 2 bases to trimming and J lost 4 bases, with 11 bases between them. CDR3 region: CASSEFAKGTGELFF. The CDR3 coding sequence is TGTGCCAGCAGTGAATTCGCAAAGGGCACCGGGGAGCTGTTTTTT.

The chain is built from TRBV19 and TRBJ1-1; TRBD1 is a possible D gene (6 bases). Germline-derived CDR1 and CDR2 are LNHDA and SQIVND (reference sequence). Between the trimmed V and J ends, which lost 9 bases and 1 base, there was a span of 15 bases. The CDR3 totals 14 residues. The CDR3, as DNA: TGTGCCAGCCGAAACAGGGAAAGGAACACTGAAGCTTTCTTT. This sequence encodes CASRNRERNTEAFF.

A single count supports this clone. The V gene is TRBV5-1, the J gene TRBJ1-1, with TRBD1 matching 8 bases. V trimming: 5 bases; J trimming: 3 bases; junction bases outside the gene matches: 3. The CDR3 loop spans 13 amino acids. Germline values: CDR1 SGHRS, CDR2 YFSETQ. CDR3 residues: CASRDRDHTEAFF. CDR3 nucleotides: TGCGCCAGCAGGGACAGGGATCACACTGAAGCTTTCTTT.

The chain is built from TRBV18 and TRBJ2-3, with 11 bases identical to TRBD2. Germline trimming cut 4 bases from V and 5 bases from J; bases unmatched to any gene: 5. Germline CDR1 KGHSH, CDR2 LQKENI. This CDR3 contains 15 residues. CDR3 bases: TGTGCCAGCTCACTTCGACTAGCGGGATTAGATACGCAGTATTTT. It codes for CASSLRLAGLDTQYF.